Presented here are 18 T cell receptor beta chains from one specimen sequenced in a study of quantifying T cell responses using KT2 cells. Study in general: Reverse transcription used primers in the TCR alpha and beta constant regions.

A single-stranded UMI oligo with SP2 sequence was ligated to cDNA 3' ends. The first PCR ran three to four cycles with an equimolar RC1.1 and RC1.2 beta primer mix. MiXCR was run by TCRdb on the UMI-ligation and nested PCR reads, yielding one entry per CDR3 protein. The sample shows approximately 41,000 distinct CDR3 sequences, 15% to 20% of them seen only once. The sample was PBMCs spiked with cells of the T cell clone KT2. The receptors shown here come from a human donor.

This clonotype has at least ten counts. The chain links TRBV28 to TRBJ1-5; D might be TRBD1 (6 bases). Trimming pared 10 bases from V and 5 bases from J, leaving 18 bases between. CDR1 is MDHEN and CDR2 is SYDVKM in the germline V gene. CDR3 length: 14 amino acids. CDR3 sequence: CATTGTREDQPQHF. The CDR3 coding sequence is TGTGCCACCACCGGGACACGGGAAGATCAGCCCCAGCATTTT.

Many counts were recorded for this clonotype. This chain connects TRBV5-6 to TRBJ2-1, with D possibly being TRBD2 (5 bases). The V end lost 1 base, the J end lost 4 bases, and 6 bases lay between the germline ends. CDR1 and CDR2 (germline): SGHDT, YYEEEE. CDR3 length: 13 amino acids. The CDR3 spells CASSLRGYNEQFF. DNA for the CDR3: TGTGCCAGCAGCTTGAGAGGGTACAATGAGCAGTTCTTC. Supplemented by reference TRBV5-6 and TRBJ2-1, the full variable domain reads DAGVTQSPTHLIKTRGQQVTLRCSPKSGHDTVSWYQQALGQGPQFIFQYYEEEERQRGNFPDRFSGHQFPNYSSELNVNALLLGDSALYLCASSLRGYNEQFFGPGTRLTVL.

This chain uses TRBV5-4 with TRBJ2-7, with 10 positions matching TRBD2. The CDR3 covers 15 residues. Germline V gene lookup returns CDR1 SGHNT and CDR2 YYREEE (reference sequence). Trimming at V came to 1 base and at J to 2 bases, leaving 3 bases not matched to a gene. The DNA for the CDR3 is TGTGCCAGCAGCTTGAGTCTAGCGGGGGCCTACGAGCAGTACTTC. It translates to CASSLSLAGAYEQYF.

The rearrangement uses TRBV25-1 and TRBJ2-2; 9 bases are a match to TRBD2. This CDR3 is built from 19 residues. CDR1 is MGHDK, CDR2 SYGVNS, per germline. Unmatched junction bases numbered 10, after V lost 1 base and J lost 1 base. CDR3 DNA sequence: TGTGCCAGCAGTGAATCCCCTCCTAGCGGGATTCGGAACACCGGGGAGCTGTTTTTT. It specifies CASSESPPSGIRNTGELFF.

In this sample, this clonotype turned up a few times. The rearrangement links TRBV9 to TRBJ1-4, with D hard to call. The CDR3 sequence is 13 residues long. The V and J ends lost 0 bases and 6 bases respectively, with 6 bases between them. CDR1 and CDR2 (germline): SGDLS, YYNGEE. The CDR3 DNA is TGTGCCAGCAGCGTAGATGGGGATGAAAAACTGTTTTTT. Protein sequence: CASSVDGDEKLFF.

The CDR3 spells CSAITLFGLVGASTDTQYF. The CDR3 DNA reads as TGCAGTGCTATTACCCTTTTTGGGCTGGTGGGGGCCAGCACAGATACGCAGTATTTT. This chain joins TRBV20-1 and TRBJ2-3, with D possibly matching TRBD1 (6 bases). This CDR3 comprises 19 residues. Deletions cut 4 bases from V and 0 bases from J, with 26 bases between. CDR1 is DFQATT, CDR2 SNEGSKA, per germline (reference sequence).

This clonotype was picked up a small number of times. The gene calls are TRBV5-1 and TRBJ2-2; D is possibly TRBD2 (6 bases). The CDR3 is 16 residues long. In germline, CDR1 is SGHRS, CDR2 YFSETQ. With 1 base removed from V and 1 base from J, the gap between germline ends came to 11 bases. Here the CDR3 DNA reads TGCGCCAGCAGCTTGAGCCTAGCGAGGAACACCGGGGAGCTGTTTTTT. Translation gives CASSLSLARNTGELFF.

DNA of the CDR3: TGTGCCAGCTCACCCCTGGGGACTAACCAAGAGACCCAGTACTTC. Translation: CASSPLGTNQETQYF. The rearrangement joins TRBV18 to TRBJ2-5; 7 bases line up with TRBD2. The J segment lost 0 bases and the V segment lost 3 bases, leaving 4 bases of the junction unmatched. The CDR3 length is 15 residues. Germline CDR1 is KGHSH and CDR2 is LQKENI.

V is TRBV6-5 and J is TRBJ2-1; 9 nucleotides match TRBD1. CDR1 and CDR2 from the germline V gene are MNHEY and SVGAGI. V lost 6 bases, J lost 3 bases, and 6 bases stayed unmatched. The CDR3 is 15 residues long. The CDR3 sequence is CASRWTGVGYNEQFF. The CDR3 region has the DNA TGTGCCAGCAGATGGACAGGGGTTGGCTACAATGAGCAGTTCTTC.

This CDR3 is CASSGGYPYEQYF. In DNA form, the CDR3 reads TGTGCCAGCAGTGGAGGTTACCCCTACGAGCAGTACTTC. This rearrangement joins TRBV2 to TRBJ2-7; D is uncertain. Trimming cost V 4 bases and J 2 bases, with 9 bases left between them. Germline V gene lookup returns CDR1 SNHLY and CDR2 FYNNEI. The CDR3 loop spans 13 amino acids.

Only a few counts were recorded for this clonotype. The chain has TRBV12-5 and TRBJ1-2; 7 bases align to TRBD1. With V trimmed by 6 bases and J by 4 bases, 5 bases remained unmatched. Germline CDR1 is LGHNT and CDR2 is FRNRAP. The CDR3 runs 13 residues. The DNA of the CDR3 is TGTGCTAGTGGCCGGGACAGTTTCTATGGCTACACCTTC. Encoded protein: CASGRDSFYGYTF.

This clonotype was counted at least ten times. This chain links TRBV7-9 with TRBJ1-1; D not resolved. V was clipped by 3 bases and J by 4 bases, with 6 bases between them. Per the germline V gene, CDR1 is SEHNR and CDR2 is FQNEAQ (reference sequence). The CDR3 is 12 residues long. CDR3 region: CASSFEGTEAFF. The DNA of the CDR3 is TGTGCCAGCAGCTTCGAGGGCACTGAAGCTTTCTTT. The whole variable domain, filled in from reference TRBV7-9 and TRBJ1-1, reads DTGVSQNPRHKITKRGQNVTFRCDPISEHNRLYWYRQTLGQGPEFLTYFQNEAQLEKSRLLSDRFSAERPKGSFSTLEIQRTEQGDSAMYLCASSFEGTEAFFGQGTRLTVV.

The rearrangement uses TRBV6-4 and TRBJ1-1; no clear D gene. The CDR3 runs to 13 residues. Germline values: CDR1 MRHNA, CDR2 SNTAGT. V was shortened by 3 bases and J by 4 bases, with 9 bases between the two germline ends. The CDR3 protein is CASSESEFTEAFF. The DNA for the CDR3 is TGTGCCAGCAGTGAATCTGAGTTCACTGAAGCTTTCTTT.

The gene calls are TRBV5-1 and TRBJ2-1; D is perhaps TRBD2 (6 bases). CDR1 and CDR2 from the germline V gene are SGHRS and YFSETQ. This CDR3 region has 15 residues. Trimming removed 4 bases at V and 8 bases at J, with 19 bases between. The CDR3 loop is CASSPGLGLWYEQFF. The CDR3 nucleotides read TGCGCCAGCAGCCCGGGACTGGGATTGTGGTATGAGCAGTTCTTC.

The V and J genes are TRBV7-9 and TRBJ1-2; maybe TRBD1 (5 bases). This CDR3 is 15 amino acids long. V was clipped by 5 bases and J by 3 bases, with 16 bases between them. The germline V gene encodes CDR1 SEHNR and CDR2 FQNEAQ (reference sequence). The CDR3 sequence is CASSSGGVQDYGYTF. CDR3 nucleotide sequence: TGTGCCAGCAGCAGCGGTGGGGTACAGGACTATGGCTACACCTTC.

This clonotype showed up many times. This chain connects TRBV6-4 to TRBJ1-5; 9 nucleotides match TRBD1. V was pared by 8 bases and J by 2 bases, with 10 bases of the junction left unmatched. The CDR3 contains 16 residues. Germline CDR1 MRHNA, CDR2 SNTAGT. CDR3 sequence (DNA): TGTGCCAGCGCATCCGGGACAGGGAAACGCAATCAGCCCCAGCATTTT. Translation: CASASGTGKRNQPQHF.

This clonotype has a handful of counts. V is TRBV2 and J is TRBJ2-5; TRBD2 agrees at 8 bases. Germline trimming cut 6 bases from V and 1 base from J; bases unmatched to any gene: 4. The CDR3 has 14 residues. Germline V gene sequence: CDR1 SNHLY, CDR2 FYNNEI. The CDR3 here is CASRTTSAQETQYF. The DNA for the CDR3 is TGTGCCAGCAGAACGACTAGCGCCCAAGAGACCCAGTACTTC.

The rearrangement links TRBV6-2 or TRBV6-3 to TRBJ2-5, with D tentatively TRBD2 (6 bases). Germline V gives CDR1 MNHEY, CDR2 SVGEGT. V was trimmed by 2 bases and J by 4 bases, leaving 11 bases between them. The CDR3 consists of 14 residues. CDR3: CASSYAGNRETQYF. The CDR3 region has the DNA TGTGCCAGCAGTTACGCGGGGAATCGAGAGACCCAGTACTTC.